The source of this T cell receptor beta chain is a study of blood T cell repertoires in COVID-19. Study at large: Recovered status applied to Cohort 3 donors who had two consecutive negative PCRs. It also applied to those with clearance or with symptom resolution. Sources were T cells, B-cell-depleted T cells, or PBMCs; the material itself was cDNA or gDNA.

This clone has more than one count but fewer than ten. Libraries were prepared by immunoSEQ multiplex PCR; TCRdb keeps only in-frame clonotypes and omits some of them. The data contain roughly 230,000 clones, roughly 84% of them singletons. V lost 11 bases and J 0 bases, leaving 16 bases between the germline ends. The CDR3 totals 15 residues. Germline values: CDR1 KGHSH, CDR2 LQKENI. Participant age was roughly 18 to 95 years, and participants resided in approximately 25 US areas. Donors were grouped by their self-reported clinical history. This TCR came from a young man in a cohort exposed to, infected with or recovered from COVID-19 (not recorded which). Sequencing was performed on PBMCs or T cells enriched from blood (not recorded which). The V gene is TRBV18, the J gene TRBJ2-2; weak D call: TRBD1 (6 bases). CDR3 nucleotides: TGTGCCGTAGGACAGAAACTATCGAACACCGGGGAGCTGTTTTTT. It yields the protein CAVGQKLSNTGELFF.